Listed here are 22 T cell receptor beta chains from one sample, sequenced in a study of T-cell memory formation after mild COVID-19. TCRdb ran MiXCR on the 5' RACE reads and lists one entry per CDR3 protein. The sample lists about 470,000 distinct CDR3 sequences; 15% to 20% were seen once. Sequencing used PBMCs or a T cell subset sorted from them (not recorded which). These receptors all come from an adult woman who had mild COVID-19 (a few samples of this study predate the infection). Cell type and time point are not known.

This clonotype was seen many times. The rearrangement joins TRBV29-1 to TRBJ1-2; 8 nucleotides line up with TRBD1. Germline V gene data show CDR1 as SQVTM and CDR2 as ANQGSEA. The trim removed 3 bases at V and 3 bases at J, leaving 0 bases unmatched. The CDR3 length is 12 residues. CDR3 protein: CSVEDRDYGYTF. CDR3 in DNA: TGCAGCGTTGAGGACAGGGACTATGGCTACACCTTC.

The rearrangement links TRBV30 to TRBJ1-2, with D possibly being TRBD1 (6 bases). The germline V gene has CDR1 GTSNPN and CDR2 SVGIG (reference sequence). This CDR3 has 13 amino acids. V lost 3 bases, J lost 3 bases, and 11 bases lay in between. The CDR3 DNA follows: TGTGCCTGGAGGCCGGGGACATACTATGGCTACACCTTC. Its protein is CAWRPGTYYGYTF.

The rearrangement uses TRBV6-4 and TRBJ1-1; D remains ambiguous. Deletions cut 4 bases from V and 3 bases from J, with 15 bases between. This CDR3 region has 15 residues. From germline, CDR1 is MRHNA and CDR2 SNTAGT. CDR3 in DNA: TGTGCCAGCAGTGGGGCACCCTCGAGGGACACTGAAGCTTTCTTT. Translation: CASSGAPSRDTEAFF.

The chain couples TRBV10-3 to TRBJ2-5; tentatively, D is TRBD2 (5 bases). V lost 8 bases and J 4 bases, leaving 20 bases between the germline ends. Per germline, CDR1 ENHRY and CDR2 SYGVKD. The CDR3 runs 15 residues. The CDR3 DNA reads TGTGCCATCGGTCCCGGGGTAGAACGGGGAGAGACCCAGTACTTC. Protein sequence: CAIGPGVERGETQYF.

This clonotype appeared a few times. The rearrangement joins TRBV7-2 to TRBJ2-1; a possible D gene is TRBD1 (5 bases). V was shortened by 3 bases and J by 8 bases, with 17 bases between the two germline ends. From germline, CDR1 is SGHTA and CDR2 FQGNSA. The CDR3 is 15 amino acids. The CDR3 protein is CASSLDLRVSYEQFF. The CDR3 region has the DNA TGTGCCAGCAGCTTGGACCTCAGGGTCAGCTATGAGCAGTTCTTC.

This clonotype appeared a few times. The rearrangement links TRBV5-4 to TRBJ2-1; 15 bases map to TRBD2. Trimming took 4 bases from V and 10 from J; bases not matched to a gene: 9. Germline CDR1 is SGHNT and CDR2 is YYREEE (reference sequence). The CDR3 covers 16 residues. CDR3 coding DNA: TGTGCCAGCAGCCTAGGACTAGCGGGAGGGCTCGCCGAGCAGTTCTTC. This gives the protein CASSLGLAGGLAEQFF.

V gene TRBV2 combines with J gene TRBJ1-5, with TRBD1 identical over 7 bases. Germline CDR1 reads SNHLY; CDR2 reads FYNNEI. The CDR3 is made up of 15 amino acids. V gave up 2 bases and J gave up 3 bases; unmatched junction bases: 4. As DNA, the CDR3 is TGTGCCAGCAGTGAACGACAGGGAACCAATCAGCCCCAGCATTTT. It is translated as CASSERQGTNQPQHF.

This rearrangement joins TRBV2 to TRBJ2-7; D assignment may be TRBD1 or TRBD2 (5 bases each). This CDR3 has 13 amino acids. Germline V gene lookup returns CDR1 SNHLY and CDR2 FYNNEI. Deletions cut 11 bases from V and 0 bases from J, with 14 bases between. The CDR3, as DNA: TGTGCCTCCGGGACGGCCTACTCCTACGAGCAGTACTTC. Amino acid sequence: CASGTAYSYEQYF.

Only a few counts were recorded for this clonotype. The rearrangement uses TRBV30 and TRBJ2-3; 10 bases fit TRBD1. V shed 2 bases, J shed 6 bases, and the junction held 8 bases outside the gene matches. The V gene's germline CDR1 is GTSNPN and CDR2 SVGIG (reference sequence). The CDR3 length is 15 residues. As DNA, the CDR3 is TGTGCCTGGAGTACCCGACAGGGGGCTGATGATACGCAGTATTTT. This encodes CAWSTRQGADDTQYF. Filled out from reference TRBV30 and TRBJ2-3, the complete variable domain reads SQTIHQWPATLVQPVGSPLSLECTVEGTSNPNLYWYRQAAGRGLQLLFYSVGIGQISSEVPQNLSASRPQDRQFILSSKKLLLSDSGFYLCAWSTRQGADDTQYFGPGTRLTVL.

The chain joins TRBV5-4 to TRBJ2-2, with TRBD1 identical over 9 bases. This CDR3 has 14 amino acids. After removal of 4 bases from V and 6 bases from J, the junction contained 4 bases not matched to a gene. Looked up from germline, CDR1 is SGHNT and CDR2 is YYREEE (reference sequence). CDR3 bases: TGTGCCAGCAGCCCAACAGGGGGCCCCGGGGAGCTGTTTTTT. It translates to CASSPTGGPGELFF. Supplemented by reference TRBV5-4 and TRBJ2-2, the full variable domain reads ETGVTQSPTHLIKTRGQQVTLRCSSQSGHNTVSWYQQALGQGPQFIFQYYREEENGRGNFPPRFSGLQFPNYSSELNVNALELDDSALYLCASSPTGGPGELFFGEGSRLTVL.

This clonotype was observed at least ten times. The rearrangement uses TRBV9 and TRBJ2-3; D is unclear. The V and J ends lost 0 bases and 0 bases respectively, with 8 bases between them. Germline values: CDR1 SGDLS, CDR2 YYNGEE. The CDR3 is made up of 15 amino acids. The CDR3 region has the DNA TGTGCCAGCAGCGTAGAATTAAGGAGCACAGATACGCAGTATTTT. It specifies CASSVELRSTDTQYF.

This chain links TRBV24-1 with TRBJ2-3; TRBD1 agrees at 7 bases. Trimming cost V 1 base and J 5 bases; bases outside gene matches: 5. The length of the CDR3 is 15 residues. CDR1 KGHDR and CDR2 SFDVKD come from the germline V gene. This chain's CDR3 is CATSDFRGYGDTQYF. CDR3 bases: TGTGCCACCAGTGATTTCAGGGGGTATGGAGATACGCAGTATTTT.

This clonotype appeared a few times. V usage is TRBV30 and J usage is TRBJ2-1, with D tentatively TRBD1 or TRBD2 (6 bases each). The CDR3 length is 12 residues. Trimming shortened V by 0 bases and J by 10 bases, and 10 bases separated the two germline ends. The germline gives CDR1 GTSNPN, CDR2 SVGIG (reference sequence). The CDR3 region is CAWSVRGREQFF. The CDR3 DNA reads TGTGCCTGGAGTGTTCGGGGGCGGGAGCAGTTCTTC.

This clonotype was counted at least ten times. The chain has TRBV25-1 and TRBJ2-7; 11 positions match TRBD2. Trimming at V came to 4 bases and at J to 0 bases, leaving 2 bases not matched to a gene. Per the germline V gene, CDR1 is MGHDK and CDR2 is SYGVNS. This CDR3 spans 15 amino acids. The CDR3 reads CASSGGTSGSYEQYF. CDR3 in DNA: TGTGCCAGCAGTGGGGGGACTAGCGGCTCCTACGAGCAGTACTTC.

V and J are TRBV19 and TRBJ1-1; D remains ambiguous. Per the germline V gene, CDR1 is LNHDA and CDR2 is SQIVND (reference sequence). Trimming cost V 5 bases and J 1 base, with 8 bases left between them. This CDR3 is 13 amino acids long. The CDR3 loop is CASSEWGNTEAFF. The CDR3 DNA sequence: TGTGCCAGTAGTGAATGGGGGAACACTGAAGCTTTCTTT.

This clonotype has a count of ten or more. CDR3 DNA sequence: TGCAGTGCTGATACCGGGACAGGGAATGAAAAACTGTTTTTT. Protein sequence: CSADTGTGNEKLFF. J is TRBJ1-4 and V is TRBV20-1; 9 positions match TRBD1. The CDR3 runs 14 residues. Germline CDR1 reads DFQATT; CDR2 reads SNEGSKA (reference sequence). Trimming removed 5 bases from V and 5 bases from J; junction bases left unmatched: 6.

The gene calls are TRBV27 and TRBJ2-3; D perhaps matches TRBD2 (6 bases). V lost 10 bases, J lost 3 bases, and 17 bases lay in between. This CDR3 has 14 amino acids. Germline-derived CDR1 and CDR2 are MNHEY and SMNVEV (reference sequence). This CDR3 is CATRGEARTDTQYF. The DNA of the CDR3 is TGTGCCACCCGCGGGGAGGCCCGGACAGATACGCAGTATTTT.

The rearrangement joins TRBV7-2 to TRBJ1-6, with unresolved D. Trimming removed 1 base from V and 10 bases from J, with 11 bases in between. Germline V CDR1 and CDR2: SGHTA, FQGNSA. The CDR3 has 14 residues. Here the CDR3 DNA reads TGTGCCAGCAGCTTAGTTCAGGCCCGGTCACCCCTCCACTTT. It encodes CASSLVQARSPLHF.

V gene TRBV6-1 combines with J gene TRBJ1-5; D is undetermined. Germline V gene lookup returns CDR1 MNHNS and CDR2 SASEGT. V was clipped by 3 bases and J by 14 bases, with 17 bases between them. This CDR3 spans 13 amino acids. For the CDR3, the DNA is TGTGCCAGCAGTGACCTAGTGGGAGGAGTGAAGCATTTT. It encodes CASSDLVGGVKHF.

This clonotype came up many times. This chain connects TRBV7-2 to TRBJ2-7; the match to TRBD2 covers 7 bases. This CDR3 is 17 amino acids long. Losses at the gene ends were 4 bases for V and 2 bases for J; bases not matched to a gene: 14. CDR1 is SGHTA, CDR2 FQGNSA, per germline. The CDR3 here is CASSSGRLPSGTYEQYF. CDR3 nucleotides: TGTGCCAGCAGCTCGGGTAGGCTGCCTAGCGGAACCTACGAGCAGTACTTC.

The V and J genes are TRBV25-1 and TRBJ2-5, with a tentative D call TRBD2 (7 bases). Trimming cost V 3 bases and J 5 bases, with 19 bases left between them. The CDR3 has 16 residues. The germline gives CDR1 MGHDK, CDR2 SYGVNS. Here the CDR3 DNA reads TGTGCCAGCAGTGATCCTCCCGGGAAGGGGGGGGAGACCCAGTACTTC. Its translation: CASSDPPGKGGETQYF.

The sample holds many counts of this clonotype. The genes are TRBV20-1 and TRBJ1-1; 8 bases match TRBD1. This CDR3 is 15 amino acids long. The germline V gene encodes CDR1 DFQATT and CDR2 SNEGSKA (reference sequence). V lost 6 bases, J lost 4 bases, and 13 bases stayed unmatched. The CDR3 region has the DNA TGCAGTGCCCTCCCCACAGGGGGATCGGGCACTGAAGCTTTCTTT. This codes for CSALPTGGSGTEAFF.